The rows below give T cell receptor beta chains drawn from one sample of a study of blood T cells in healthy people across ages. MiXCR was run by TCRdb on the 5' RACE reads, yielding one entry per CDR3 protein. The sample lists hundreds of thousands of distinct CDR3 sequences; more than 40% were seen once. The sample comprised blood. The origin of the receptors is a woman between 55 and 75 years old in good health. The CDR3 runs from the conserved cysteine through the conserved F or W. Fields, in order: clone size, J gene, D gene, V gene, CDR3 protein, CDR3 DNA. D genes are given only for firm matches. The listing skips clone size in some rows; elsewhere it reads once, few, many or a size class.

>few|TRBJ2-5|TRBD2|TRBV7-3
CASSPRRGQETQYF
TGTGCCAGCAGCCCCCGGCGGGGGCAAGAGACCCAGTACTTC
>few|TRBJ2-7|TRBD2|TRBV12-3/TRBV12-4
CASSNSGTSDEQYF
TGTGCCAGCAGTAATTCTGGGACTAGCGACGAGCAGTACTTC
>few|TRBJ2-1|TRBD2|TRBV5-1
CASSRLADSYNEQFF
TGCGCCAGCAGCCGACTAGCGGACTCCTACAATGAGCAGTTCTTC
>.|TRBJ2-4|.|TRBV7-8
CASSLGRSLPDIQYF
TGTGCCAGCAGCTTAGGGAGAAGCCTCCCAGACATTCAGTACTTC
>.|TRBJ2-7|TRBD1|TRBV28
CASSSDRGGYEQYF
TGTGCCAGCAGTTCGGACAGGGGAGGATACGAGCAGTACTTC
>.|TRBJ2-1|TRBD2|TRBV6-4
CASSEERGSYNEQFF
TGTGCCAGCAGTGAAGAGCGGGGTTCCTACAATGAGCAGTTCTTC
>few|TRBJ1-4|TRBD1|TRBV5-5
CASSSRGASEKLFF
TGTGCCAGCAGTTCCAGGGGGGCCAGTGAAAAACTGTTTTTT
>.|TRBJ2-3|TRBD2|TRBV9
CASSVNPGLDTDTQYF
TGTGCCAGCAGCGTAAATCCAGGACTAGACACAGATACGCAGTATTTT
>few|TRBJ2-1|TRBD2|TRBV20-1
CSARDARSGGYNEQFF
TGCAGTGCTAGAGACGCCCGGAGCGGGGGCTACAATGAGCAGTTCTTC
>.|TRBJ1-4|.|TRBV20-1
CSAPYPDSQTSTNEKLFF
TGCAGTGCACCCTATCCGGACAGTCAGACCTCAACTAATGAAAAACTGTTTTTT
>.|TRBJ2-7|TRBD2|TRBV12-3/TRBV12-4
CASSTLSSGRANEQYF
TGTGCCAGCAGTACCCTATCTAGCGGGAGGGCAAATGAGCAGTACTTC
>.|TRBJ2-2|TRBD2|TRBV20-1
CSAREGLAGGRGTGELFF
TGCAGTGCTAGAGAGGGACTAGCGGGAGGAAGGGGCACCGGGGAGCTGTTTTTT
>.|TRBJ2-2|TRBD1|TRBV4-3
CASSPTVGTGMAGELFF
TGCGCCAGCAGCCCTACGGTCGGGACAGGGATGGCCGGGGAGCTGTTTTTT
>few|TRBJ2-6|.|TRBV30
CAWNWATGANVLTF
TGTGCCTGGAATTGGGCAACTGGGGCCAACGTCCTGACTTTC
>.|TRBJ2-3|.|TRBV25-1
CASSDVGTDTQYF
TGTGCCAGCAGTGATGTGGGCACAGATACGCAGTATTTT
>.|TRBJ1-2|TRBD1|TRBV5-5
CASSLEDRGYGYTF
TGTGCCAGCAGCTTGGAGGACAGGGGGTATGGCTACACCTTC
>few|TRBJ2-2|TRBD2|TRBV6-2/TRBV6-3
CASTTSGGADTGELFF
TGTGCCAGCACGACTAGCGGGGGGGCGGACACCGGGGAGCTGTTTTTT
>.|TRBJ2-1|.|TRBV27
CASSPVQGRQSEQFF
TGTGCCAGCTCCCCTGTTCAGGGAAGGCAGAGTGAGCAGTTCTTC
>.|TRBJ1-4|.|TRBV28
CASSAQGLGEKLFF
TGTGCCAGCAGTGCACAGGGTTTAGGGGAAAAACTGTTTTTT
>few|TRBJ2-5|TRBD1|TRBV5-1
CASSWGQGTQETQYF
TGCGCCAGCAGCTGGGGACAGGGTACTCAAGAGACCCAGTACTTC
>.|TRBJ2-3|TRBD2|TRBV6-5
CASREGGLAGADTQYF
TGTGCCAGCAGGGAGGGGGGACTAGCGGGAGCAGATACGCAGTATTTT
>few|TRBJ2-5|.|TRBV7-3
CASSLSAGDETQYF
TGTGCCAGCAGCCTTTCAGCGGGTGACGAGACCCAGTACTTC
>.|TRBJ2-3|.|TRBV6-2/TRBV6-3
CASSYQLYTDTQYF
TGTGCCAGCAGTTACCAACTCTACACAGATACGCAGTATTTT
>.|TRBJ2-4|.|TRBV4-1
CASSQDNGNIQYF
TGCGCCAGCAGCCAAGATAACGGGAACATTCAGTACTTC
>few|TRBJ2-7|.|TRBV29-1
CSVEGRDYEQYF
TGCAGCGTTGAAGGCAGGGATTACGAGCAGTACTTC
>few|TRBJ2-7|.|TRBV20-1
CSASLTLDEQYF
TGCAGTGCTAGCCTGACCCTTGACGAGCAGTACTTC
>.|TRBJ2-1|TRBD2|TRBV29-1
CSVRGLAEYNEQFF
TGCAGCGTTCGAGGACTAGCGGAATACAATGAGCAGTTCTTC
>.|TRBJ2-1|TRBD2|TRBV6-5
CASSYSAGETTYNEQFF
TGTGCCAGCAGTTACTCTGCGGGAGAGACCACCTACAATGAGCAGTTCTTC
>.|TRBJ2-5|TRBD2|TRBV18
CASSPSGRGPETQYF
TGTGCCAGCTCACCCAGCGGGAGGGGTCCAGAGACCCAGTACTTC
>once|TRBJ2-7|TRBD1|TRBV29-1
CSVEVDRAYEQYF
TGCAGCGTTGAAGTAGACAGGGCCTACGAGCAGTACTTC
>few|TRBJ2-7|.|TRBV11-2
CASSLPLRRVEQYF
TGTGCCAGCAGCTTACCACTAAGGAGGGTCGAGCAGTACTTC
>few|TRBJ1-1|TRBD1|TRBV20-1
CSASRQGAWNTEAFF
TGCAGTGCTAGCCGGCAGGGGGCCTGGAACACTGAAGCTTTCTTT
>.|TRBJ2-1|TRBD2|TRBV3-1
CASSLLSKSGRSDEQFF
TGTGCCAGCAGTCTCCTTTCTAAAAGCGGGAGGAGCGATGAGCAGTTCTTC
>many|TRBJ2-7|TRBD1|TRBV29-1
CSVGPGTAYEQYF
TGCAGCGTTGGGCCCGGGACAGCCTACGAGCAGTACTTC
>.|TRBJ1-4|TRBD1|TRBV7-2
CASSMGQGPEKLFF
TGTGCCAGCAGCATGGGACAGGGCCCGGAGAAACTGTTTTTT
>.|TRBJ2-7|TRBD1|TRBV20-1
CSARDQGAPYEQYF
TGCAGTGCTAGAGATCAGGGGGCGCCCTACGAGCAGTACTTC
>.|TRBJ1-2|.|TRBV7-2
CTSSLDPRNYGYTF
TGTACCAGCAGCTTAGATCCCAGAAACTATGGCTACACCTTC
>.|TRBJ2-1|.|TRBV6-1
CASNGRGTYNEQFF
TGTGCCAGCAATGGCAGGGGTACCTACAATGAGCAGTTCTTC
>.|TRBJ1-2|.|TRBV3-1
CASSHRANYGYTF
TGTGCCAGCAGCCACAGGGCTAACTATGGCTACACCTTC
>.|TRBJ2-3|.|TRBV7-2
CASSYQTTTTDTQYF
TGTGCCAGCAGCTATCAAACTACAACCACAGATACGCAGTATTTT
>once|TRBJ2-7|TRBD2|TRBV5-1
CASSRRTSGSYNEQYF
TGCGCCAGCAGCAGACGGACTAGCGGGTCCTACAATGAGCAGTACTTC
>.|TRBJ2-1|TRBD1|TRBV19
CASSIEGRGRSEQFF
TGTGCCAGTAGTATAGAGGGCAGGGGGCGAAGTGAGCAGTTCTTC
>few|TRBJ2-7|.|TRBV5-5
CASSVGGEMFAGEQYF
TGTGCCAGCAGCGTAGGGGGGGAAATGTTCGCGGGCGAGCAGTACTTC
>.|TRBJ2-2|.|TRBV28
CTSSLDTGNTGELFF
TGTACCAGCAGTTTAGATACAGGGAACACCGGGGAGCTGTTTTTT
>.|TRBJ1-6|.|TRBV18
CASSPFDKETNSPLHF
TGTGCCAGCTCACCATTCGATAAAGAAACCAATTCACCCCTCCACTTT
>.|TRBJ2-6|TRBD1|TRBV30
CAWAGTGVSGANVLTF
TGTGCCTGGGCCGGGACAGGGGTTTCTGGGGCCAACGTCCTGACTTTC
>.|TRBJ2-3|TRBD1|TRBV2
CAYDRGRTDTQYF
TGTGCCTACGACAGGGGGCGAACAGATACGCAGTATTTT
>.|TRBJ2-7|.|TRBV11-2
CASSPGVDYEQYF
TGTGCCAGCAGCCCAGGGGTCGACTACGAGCAGTACTTC
>few|TRBJ2-4|.|TRBV21-1
CASSPSAAKNIQYF
TGTGCCAGCAGCCCGTCGGCGGCCAAAAACATTCAGTACTTC
>few|TRBJ2-3|TRBD2|TRBV3-1
CASSFGPGGTTDTQYF
TGTGCCAGCAGCTTTGGGCCCGGGGGGACCACAGATACGCAGTATTTT
>.|TRBJ2-2|TRBD2|TRBV4-2
CASSQPSGNTGELFF
TGTGCCAGCAGCCAACCTAGCGGGAACACCGGGGAGCTGTTTTTT
>few|TRBJ2-3|.|TRBV7-3
CASSPHRGDPTDTQYF
TGTGCCAGCAGCCCGCATAGGGGGGACCCCACAGATACGCAGTATTTT
>.|TRBJ2-3|.|TRBV7-3
CASSQWGLGDTQYF
TGTGCCAGCAGCCAATGGGGGTTGGGAGATACGCAGTATTTT
>.|TRBJ1-1|.|TRBV7-3
CASSLREGDTEAFF
TGTGCCAGCAGCTTAAGGGAGGGCGACACTGAAGCTTTCTTT